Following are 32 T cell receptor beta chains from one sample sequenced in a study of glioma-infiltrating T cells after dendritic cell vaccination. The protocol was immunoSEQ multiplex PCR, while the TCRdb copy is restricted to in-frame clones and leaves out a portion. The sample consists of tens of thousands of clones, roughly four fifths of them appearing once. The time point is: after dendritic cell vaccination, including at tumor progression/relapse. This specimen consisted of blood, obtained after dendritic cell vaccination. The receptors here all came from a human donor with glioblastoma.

DNA of the CDR3: TGTGCCAGCAGCTTGGTTCAGGGGGACTACGAGCAGTACTTC. It encodes CASSLVQGDYEQYF. The chain is built from TRBV5-4 and TRBJ2-7; 7 bases are a match to TRBD1. The CDR3 contains 14 residues. Looked up from germline, CDR1 is SGHNT and CDR2 is YYREEE (reference sequence). J was trimmed by 3 bases and V by 0 bases; bases with no gene match: 3.

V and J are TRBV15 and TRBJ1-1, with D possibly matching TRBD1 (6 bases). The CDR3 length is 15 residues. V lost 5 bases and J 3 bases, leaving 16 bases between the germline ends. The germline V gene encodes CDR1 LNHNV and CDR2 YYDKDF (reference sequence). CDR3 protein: CATSLTGQSYTEAFF. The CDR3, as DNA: TGTGCCACCAGCCTTACCGGACAGAGCTACACTGAAGCTTTCTTT. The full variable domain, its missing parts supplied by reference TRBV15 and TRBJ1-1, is DAMVIQNPRYQVTQFGKPVTLSCSQTLNHNVMYWYQQKSSQAPKLLFHYYDKDFNNEADTPDNFQSRRPNTSFCFLDIRSPGLGDTAMYLCATSLTGQSYTEAFFGQGTRLTVV.

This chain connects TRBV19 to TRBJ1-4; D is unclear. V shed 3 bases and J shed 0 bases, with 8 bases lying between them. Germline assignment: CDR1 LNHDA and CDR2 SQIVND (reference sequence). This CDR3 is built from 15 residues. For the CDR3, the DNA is TGTGCCAGTAGTATTCTCCGTACAACTAATGAAAAACTGTTTTTT. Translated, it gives CASSILRTTNEKLFF.

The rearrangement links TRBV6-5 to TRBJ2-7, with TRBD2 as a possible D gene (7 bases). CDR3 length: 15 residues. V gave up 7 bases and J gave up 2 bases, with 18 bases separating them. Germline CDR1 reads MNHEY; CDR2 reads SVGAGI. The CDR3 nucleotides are TGTGCCAGCACCCGGGGGGCATCTGTGGCCTACGAGCAGTACTTC. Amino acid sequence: CASTRGASVAYEQYF.

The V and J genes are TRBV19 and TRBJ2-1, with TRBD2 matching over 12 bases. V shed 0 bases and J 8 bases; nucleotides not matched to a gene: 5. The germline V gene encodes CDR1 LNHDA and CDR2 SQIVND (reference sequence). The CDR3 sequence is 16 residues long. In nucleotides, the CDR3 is TGTGCCAGTAGTATAGAACTAGCGGGGGGTCTCTATGAGCAGTTCTTC. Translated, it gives CASSIELAGGLYEQFF.

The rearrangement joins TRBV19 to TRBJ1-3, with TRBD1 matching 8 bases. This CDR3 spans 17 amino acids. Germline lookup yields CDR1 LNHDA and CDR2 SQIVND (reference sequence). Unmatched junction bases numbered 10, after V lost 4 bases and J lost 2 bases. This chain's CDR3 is CASSSWDRTNPGNTIYF. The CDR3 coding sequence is TGTGCCAGTAGTAGTTGGGACAGGACAAACCCTGGAAACACCATATATTTT.

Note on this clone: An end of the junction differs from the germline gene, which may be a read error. In DNA form, the CDR3 reads TGTGCTAGCAGCTTGTACCAGGAACAAGAGACCCAGTACTTC. This gives the protein CASSLYQEQETQYF. The rearrangement uses TRBV7-7 and TRBJ2-5, with unresolved D. CDR1 and CDR2 (germline): SSHAT, FNYEAQ (reference sequence). The CDR3 consists of 14 residues.

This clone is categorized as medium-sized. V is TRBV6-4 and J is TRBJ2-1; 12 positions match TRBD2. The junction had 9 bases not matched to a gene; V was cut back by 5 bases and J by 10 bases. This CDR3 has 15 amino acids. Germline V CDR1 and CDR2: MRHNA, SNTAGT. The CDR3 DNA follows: TGTGCCAGCAGTACGTCTAGCGGGGGGGCCGGGGAGCAGTTCTTC. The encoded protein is CASSTSSGGAGEQFF.

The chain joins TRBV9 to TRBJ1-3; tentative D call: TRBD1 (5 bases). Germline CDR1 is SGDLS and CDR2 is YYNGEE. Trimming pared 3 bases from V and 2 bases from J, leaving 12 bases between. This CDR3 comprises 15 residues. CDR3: CASSGGAGTGNTIYF. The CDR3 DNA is TGTGCCAGCAGCGGGGGCGCAGGGACTGGAAACACCATATATTTT.

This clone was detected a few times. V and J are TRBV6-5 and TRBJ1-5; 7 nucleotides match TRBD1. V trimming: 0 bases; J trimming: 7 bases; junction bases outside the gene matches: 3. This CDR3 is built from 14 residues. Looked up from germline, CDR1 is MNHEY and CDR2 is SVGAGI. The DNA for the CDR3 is TGTGCCAGCAGTTACTCGACAGGGCGACAGCCCCAGCATTTT. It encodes CASSYSTGRQPQHF.

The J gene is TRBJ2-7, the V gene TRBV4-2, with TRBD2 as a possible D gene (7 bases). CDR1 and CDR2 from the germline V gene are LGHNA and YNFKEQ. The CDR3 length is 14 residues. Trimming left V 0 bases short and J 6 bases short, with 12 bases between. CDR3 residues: CASSQESGGAEQYF. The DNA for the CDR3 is TGTGCCAGCAGCCAAGAATCGGGGGGCGCCGAGCAGTACTTC.

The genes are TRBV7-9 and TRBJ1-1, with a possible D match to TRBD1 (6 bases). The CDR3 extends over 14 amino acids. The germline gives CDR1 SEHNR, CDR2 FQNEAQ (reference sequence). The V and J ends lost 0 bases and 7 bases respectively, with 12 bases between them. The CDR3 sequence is CASSLADRFGEAFF. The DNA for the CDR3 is TGTGCCAGCAGCTTAGCCGACAGGTTTGGTGAAGCTTTCTTT.

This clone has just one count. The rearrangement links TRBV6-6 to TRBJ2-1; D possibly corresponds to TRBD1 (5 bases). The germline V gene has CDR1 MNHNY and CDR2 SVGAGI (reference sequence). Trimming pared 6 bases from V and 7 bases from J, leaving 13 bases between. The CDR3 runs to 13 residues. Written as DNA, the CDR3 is TGTGCCAGCAGACAGGTCGCTTTGAATGAGCAGTTCTTC. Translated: CASRQVALNEQFF.

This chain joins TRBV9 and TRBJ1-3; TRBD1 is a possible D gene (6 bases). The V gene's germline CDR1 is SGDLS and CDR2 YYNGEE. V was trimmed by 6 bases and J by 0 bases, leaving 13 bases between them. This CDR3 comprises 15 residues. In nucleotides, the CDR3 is TGTGCCAGCACCCGGGACATGTTCTCTGGAAACACCATATATTTT. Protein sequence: CASTRDMFSGNTIYF.

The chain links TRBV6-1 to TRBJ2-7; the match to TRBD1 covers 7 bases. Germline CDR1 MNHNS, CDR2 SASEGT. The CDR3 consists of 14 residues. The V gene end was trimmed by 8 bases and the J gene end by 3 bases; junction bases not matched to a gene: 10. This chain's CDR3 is CASCFGTEFYEQYF. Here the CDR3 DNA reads TGTGCCAGCTGTTTCGGGACAGAGTTCTACGAGCAGTACTTC.

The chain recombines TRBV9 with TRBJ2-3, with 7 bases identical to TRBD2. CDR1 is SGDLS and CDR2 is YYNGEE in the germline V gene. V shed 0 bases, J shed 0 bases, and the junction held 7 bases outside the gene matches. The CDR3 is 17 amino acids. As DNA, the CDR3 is TGTGCCAGCAGCGTAGAGGGGCTAGCGGAAAGCACAGATACGCAGTATTTT. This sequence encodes CASSVEGLAESTDTQYF. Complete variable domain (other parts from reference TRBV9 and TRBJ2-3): DSGVTQTPKHLITATGQRVTLRCSPRSGDLSVYWYQQSLDQGLQFLIQYYNGEERAKGNILERFSAQQFPDLHSELNLSSLELGDSALYFCASSVEGLAESTDTQYFGPGTRLTVL.

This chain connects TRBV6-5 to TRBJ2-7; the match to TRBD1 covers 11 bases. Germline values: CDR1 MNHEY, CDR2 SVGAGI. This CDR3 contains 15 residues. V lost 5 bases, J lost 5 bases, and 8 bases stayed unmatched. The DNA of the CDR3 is TGTGCCAGCAGTCGCCCCGGGACAGGGGGAAACGAGCAGTACTTC. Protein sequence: CASSRPGTGGNEQYF.

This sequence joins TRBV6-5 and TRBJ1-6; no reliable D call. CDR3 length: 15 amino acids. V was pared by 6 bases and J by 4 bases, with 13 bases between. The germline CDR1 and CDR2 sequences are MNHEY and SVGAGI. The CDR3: CASSDQPGYNSPLHF. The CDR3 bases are TGTGCCAGCAGCGACCAGCCGGGGTATAATTCACCCCTCCACTTT.

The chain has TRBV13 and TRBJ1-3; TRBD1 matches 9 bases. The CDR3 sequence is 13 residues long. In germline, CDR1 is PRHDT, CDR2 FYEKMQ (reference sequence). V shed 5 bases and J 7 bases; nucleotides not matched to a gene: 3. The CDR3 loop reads CASSPDRGNTIYF. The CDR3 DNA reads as TGTGCCAGCAGCCCGGACAGGGGCAACACCATATATTTT.

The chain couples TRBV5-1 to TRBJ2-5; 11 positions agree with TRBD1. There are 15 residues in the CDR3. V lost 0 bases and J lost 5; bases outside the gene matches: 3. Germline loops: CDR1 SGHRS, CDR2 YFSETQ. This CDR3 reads CASSLVGDRGETQYF. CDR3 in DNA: TGCGCCAGCAGCTTGGTAGGGGACAGGGGGGAGACCCAGTACTTC. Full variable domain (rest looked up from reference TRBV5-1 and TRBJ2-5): KAGVTQTPRYLIKTRGQQVTLSCSPISGHRSVSWYQQTPGQGLQFLFEYFSETQRNKGNFPGRFSGRQFSNSRSEMNVSTLELGDSALYLCASSLVGDRGETQYFGPGTRLLVL.

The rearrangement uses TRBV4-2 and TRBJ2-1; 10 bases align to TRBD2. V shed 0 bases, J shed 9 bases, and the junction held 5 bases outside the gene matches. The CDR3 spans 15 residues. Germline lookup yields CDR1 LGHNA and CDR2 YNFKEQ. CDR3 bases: TGTGCCAGCAGCCAAGACATAGCGGGGGGCGGTGAGCAGTTCTTC. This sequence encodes CASSQDIAGGGEQFF.

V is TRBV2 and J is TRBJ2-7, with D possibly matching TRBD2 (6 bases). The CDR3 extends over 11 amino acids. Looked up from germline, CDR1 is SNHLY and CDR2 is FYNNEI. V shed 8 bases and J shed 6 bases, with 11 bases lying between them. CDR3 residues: CASDRRAEQYF. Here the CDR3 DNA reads TGTGCCAGCGACCGGAGGGCCGAGCAGTACTTC. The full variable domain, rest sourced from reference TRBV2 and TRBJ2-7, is EPEVTQTPSHQVTQMGQEVILRCVPISNHLYFYWYRQILGQKVEFLVSFYNNEISEKSEIFDDQFSVERPDGSNFTLKIRSTKLEDSAMYFCASDRRAEQYFGPGTRLTVT.

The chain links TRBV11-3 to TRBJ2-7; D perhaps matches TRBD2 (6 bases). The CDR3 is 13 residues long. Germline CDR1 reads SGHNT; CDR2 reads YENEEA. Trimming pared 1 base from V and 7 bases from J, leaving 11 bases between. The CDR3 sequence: CASSLAGGREQYF. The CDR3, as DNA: TGTGCCAGCAGCTTAGCCGGGGGAAGGGAGCAGTACTTC.

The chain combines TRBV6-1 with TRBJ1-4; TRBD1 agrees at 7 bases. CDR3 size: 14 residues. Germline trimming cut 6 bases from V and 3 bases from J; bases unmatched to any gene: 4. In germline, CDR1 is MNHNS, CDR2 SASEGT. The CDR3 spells CASRQGQANEKLFF. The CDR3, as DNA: TGTGCCAGCAGGCAAGGACAGGCTAATGAAAAACTGTTTTTT.

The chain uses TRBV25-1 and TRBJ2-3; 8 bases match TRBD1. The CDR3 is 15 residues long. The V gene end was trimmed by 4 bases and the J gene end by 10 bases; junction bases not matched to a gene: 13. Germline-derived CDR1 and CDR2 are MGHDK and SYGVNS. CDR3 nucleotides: TGTGCCAGCAGTGTAGGACAGGGAACGTCAAGTGCGCAGTATTTT. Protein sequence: CASSVGQGTSSAQYF. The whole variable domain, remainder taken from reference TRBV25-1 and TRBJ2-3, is EADIYQTPRYLVIGTGKKITLECSQTMGHDKMYWYQQDPGMELHLIHYSYGVNSTEKGDLSSESTVSRIRTEHFPLTLESARPSHTSQYLCASSVGQGTSSAQYFGPGTRLTVL.

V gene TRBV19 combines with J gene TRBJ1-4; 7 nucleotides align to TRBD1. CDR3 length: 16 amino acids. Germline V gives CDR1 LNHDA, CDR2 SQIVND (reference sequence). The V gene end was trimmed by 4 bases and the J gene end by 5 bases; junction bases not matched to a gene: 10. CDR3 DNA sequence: TGTGCCAGTAGTAGTACTTTGGGACAGTCGAATGAAAAACTGTTTTTT. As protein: CASSSTLGQSNEKLFF.

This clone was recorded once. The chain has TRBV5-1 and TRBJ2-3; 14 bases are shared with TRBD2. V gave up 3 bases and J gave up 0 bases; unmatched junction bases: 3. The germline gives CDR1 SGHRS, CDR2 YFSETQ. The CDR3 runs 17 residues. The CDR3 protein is CASSYGTSGGSTDTQYF. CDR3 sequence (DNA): TGCGCCAGCAGCTACGGGACTAGCGGGGGTAGCACAGATACGCAGTATTTT.

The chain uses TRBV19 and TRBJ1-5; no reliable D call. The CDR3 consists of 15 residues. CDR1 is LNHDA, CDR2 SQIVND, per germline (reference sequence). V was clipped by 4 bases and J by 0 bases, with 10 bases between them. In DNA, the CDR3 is TGTGCCAGTAGTAACCCTGCGGGTAGCAATCAGCCCCAGCATTTT. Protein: CASSNPAGSNQPQHF.

This CDR3 reads CASSDPTGFSYEQYF. In DNA form, the CDR3 reads TGTGCCAGCAGTGACCCAACAGGTTTCTCCTACGAGCAGTACTTC. The chain has TRBV6-1 and TRBJ2-7; the D gene is possibly TRBD1 (5 bases). V shed 3 bases and J shed 0 bases, with 12 bases lying between them. The germline CDR1 and CDR2 sequences are MNHNS and SASEGT. The CDR3 totals 15 residues.

The CDR3 loop is CASSLIPGNEQFF. The CDR3 DNA reads as TGTGCCAGCAGCTTAATCCCCGGCAATGAGCAGTTCTTC. This sequence joins TRBV7-3 and TRBJ2-1, with D hard to call. V lost 1 base and J lost 6, with 7 bases in between. The CDR3 loop spans 13 amino acids. The germline V gene has CDR1 SGHTA and CDR2 FQGTGA. Full variable domain (remainder filled in from reference TRBV7-3 and TRBJ2-1): GAGVSQTPSNKVTEKGKYVELRCDPISGHTALYWYRQSLGQGPEFLIYFQGTGAADDSGLPNDRFFAVRPEGSVSTLKIQRTERGDSAVYLCASSLIPGNEQFFGPGTRLTVL.

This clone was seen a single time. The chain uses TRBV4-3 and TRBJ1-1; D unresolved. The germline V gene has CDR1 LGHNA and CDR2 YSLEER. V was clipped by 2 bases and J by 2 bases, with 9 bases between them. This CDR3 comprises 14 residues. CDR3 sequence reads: CASSQTSTNTEAFF. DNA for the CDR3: TGCGCCAGCAGCCAAACCTCTACCAACACTGAAGCTTTCTTT.

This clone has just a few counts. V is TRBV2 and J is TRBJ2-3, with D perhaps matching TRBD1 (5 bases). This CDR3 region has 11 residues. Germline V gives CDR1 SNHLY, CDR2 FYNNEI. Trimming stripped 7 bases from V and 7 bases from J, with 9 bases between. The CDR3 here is CASTRQNTQYF. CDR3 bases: TGTGCCAGCACTCGACAGAATACGCAGTATTTT.